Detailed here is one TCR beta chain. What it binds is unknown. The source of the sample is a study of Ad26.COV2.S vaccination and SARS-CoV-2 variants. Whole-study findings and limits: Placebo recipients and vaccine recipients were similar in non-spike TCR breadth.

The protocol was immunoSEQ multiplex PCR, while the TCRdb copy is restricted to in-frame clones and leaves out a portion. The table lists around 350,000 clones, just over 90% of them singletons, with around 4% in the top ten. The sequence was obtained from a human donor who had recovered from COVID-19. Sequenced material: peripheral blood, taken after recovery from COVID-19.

The CDR3 region is CASSLLLGAHEQYF. The CDR3 nucleotides read TGTGCCAGCAGCTTATTGCTGGGGGCCCACGAGCAGTACTTC. This chain connects TRBV7-2 to TRBJ2-7; tentative D call: TRBD1 (6 bases). V was clipped by 2 bases and J by 5 bases, with 13 bases between them. Germline V gives CDR1 SGHTA, CDR2 FQGNSA. This CDR3 is 14 amino acids long.